The sample holds many counts of the clone carrying this T cell receptor (beta chain). Its antigen is unidentified. This entry belongs to a study of T cells after posttransplantation cyclophosphamide. Treatment was busulfan-fludarabine conditioning, a marrow graft, and cyclophosphamide on days +3 and +4. Overall study findings and caveats: Later blood repertoires were often dominated by clones from the donor CD8+ memory compartment. Recipient CMV seropositivity and CMV reactivation strongly tracked TRB clonality. Tissue-infiltrating T cells from skin or gut overlapped little with blood T cells.

Data came from immunoSEQ multiplex PCR; TCRdb stores just in-frame clones and leaves some out. The record shows thousands of clones for this sample, with no singletons present. J gave up 10 bases and V 2 bases, and 11 bases lay outside the gene matches. CDR3 size: 15 residues. Germline CDR1 is SGHRS and CDR2 is YFSETQ. The sequencing used PBMCs, collected after allogeneic stem cell transplant with posttransplant cyclophosphamide. V and J are TRBV5-1 and TRBJ2-1, with 8 bases matching TRBD1. The sequence was collected from a female patient in her 50s who received an allogeneic stem cell transplant from a related donor, was CMV-positive, and had no GVHD. Part of the T cell pool may stem from the graft donor. The CDR3 bases are TGCGCCAGCAGCTTTGGTCAGGGGGCATTCGGGGAGCAGTTCTTC. Protein product: CASSFGQGAFGEQFF.